The T cell receptor beta chain under discussion was sequenced for a study of blood T cell repertoires in COVID-19. The assay was immunoSEQ multiplex PCR, and TCRdb's table has in-frame clones only and misses some. The sample has roughly 250,000 clones; about 89% are singletons. Recruitment covered 20 to 25 US areas and drew participants whose ages spanned about 18 to 90 years. Researchers sorted participants into cohorts using their self-reported clinical history. With 0 bases clipped from V and 9 bases from J, the junction kept 12 bases outside the gene matches. This CDR3 is built from 16 residues. From germline, CDR1 is SGHRS and CDR2 YFSETQ.

This chain links TRBV5-1 with TRBJ2-1, with 7 bases matching TRBD1. The clonotype was recovered from a woman aged 18-29 years who had recovered from COVID-19. Sample: PBMCs or T cells enriched from blood (not recorded which). DNA of the CDR3: TGCGCCAGCAGCTTGGCCGTACAGGGGAGTGGAGGTGAGCAGTTCTTC. Encoded protein: CASSLAVQGSGGEQFF. Drawing the rest from reference TRBV5-1 and TRBJ2-1, the complete variable domain is KAGVTQTPRYLIKTRGQQVTLSCSPISGHRSVSWYQQTPGQGLQFLFEYFSETQRNKGNFPGRFSGRQFSNSRSEMNVSTLELGDSALYLCASSLAVQGSGGEQFFGPGTRLTVL.